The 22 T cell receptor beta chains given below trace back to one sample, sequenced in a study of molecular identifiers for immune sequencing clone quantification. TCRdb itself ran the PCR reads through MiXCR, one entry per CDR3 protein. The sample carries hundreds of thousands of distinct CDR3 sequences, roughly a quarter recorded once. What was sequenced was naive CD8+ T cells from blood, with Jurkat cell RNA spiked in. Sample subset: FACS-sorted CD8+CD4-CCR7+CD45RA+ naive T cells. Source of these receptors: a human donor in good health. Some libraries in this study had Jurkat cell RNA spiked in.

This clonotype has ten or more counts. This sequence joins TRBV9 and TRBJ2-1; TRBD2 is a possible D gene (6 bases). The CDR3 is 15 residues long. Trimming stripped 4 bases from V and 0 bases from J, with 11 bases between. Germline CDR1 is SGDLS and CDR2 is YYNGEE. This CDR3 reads CASSRGLSSYNEQFF. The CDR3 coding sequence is TGTGCCAGCAGCCGGGGACTTAGCTCCTACAATGAGCAGTTCTTC.

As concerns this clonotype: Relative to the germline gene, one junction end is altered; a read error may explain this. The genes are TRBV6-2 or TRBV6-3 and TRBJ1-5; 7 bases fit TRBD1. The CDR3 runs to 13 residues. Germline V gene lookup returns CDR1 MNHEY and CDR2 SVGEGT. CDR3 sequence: CACRTGDNQPQHF. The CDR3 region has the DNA TGTGCCTGCAGAACAGGGGACAATCAGCCCCAGCATTTT.

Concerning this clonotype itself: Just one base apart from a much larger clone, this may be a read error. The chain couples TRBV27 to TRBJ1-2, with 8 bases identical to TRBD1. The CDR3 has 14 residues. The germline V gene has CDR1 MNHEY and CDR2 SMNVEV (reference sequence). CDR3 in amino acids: CASKGQGAHYGFTF. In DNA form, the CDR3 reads TGTGCCAGCAAAGGGCAGGGGGCGCACTATGGCTTCACCTTC.

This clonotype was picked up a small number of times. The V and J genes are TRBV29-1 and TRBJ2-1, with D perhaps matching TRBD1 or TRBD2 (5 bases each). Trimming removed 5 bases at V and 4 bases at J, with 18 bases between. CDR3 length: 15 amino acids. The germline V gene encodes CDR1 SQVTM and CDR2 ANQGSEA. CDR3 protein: CSVLLLSGGYNEQFF. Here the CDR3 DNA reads TGCAGCGTTCTACTATTAAGTGGGGGTTACAATGAGCAGTTCTTC.

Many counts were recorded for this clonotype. The CDR3 protein is CASSHPDREAYGYTF. CDR3 sequence (DNA): TGTGCCAGCAGCCATCCCGACAGGGAGGCCTATGGCTACACCTTC. This rearrangement joins TRBV5-4 to TRBJ1-2; TRBD1 agrees at 7 bases. Germline V gives CDR1 SGHNT, CDR2 YYREEE (reference sequence). V shed 4 bases and J 4 bases; nucleotides not matched to a gene: 10. The CDR3 consists of 15 residues.

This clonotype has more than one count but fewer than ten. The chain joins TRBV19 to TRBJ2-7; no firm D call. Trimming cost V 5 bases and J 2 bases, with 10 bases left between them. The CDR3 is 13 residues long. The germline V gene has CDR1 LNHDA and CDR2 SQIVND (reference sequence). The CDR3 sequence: CASSPGIAYEQYF. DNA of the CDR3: TGTGCCAGTAGTCCTGGGATTGCCTACGAGCAGTACTTC.

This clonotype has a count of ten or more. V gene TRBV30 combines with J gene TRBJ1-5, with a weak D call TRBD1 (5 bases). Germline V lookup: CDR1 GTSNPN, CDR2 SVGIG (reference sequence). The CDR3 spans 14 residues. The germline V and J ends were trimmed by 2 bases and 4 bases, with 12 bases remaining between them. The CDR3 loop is CAWSFGGTNQPQHF. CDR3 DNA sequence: TGTGCCTGGAGTTTCGGAGGGACGAATCAGCCCCAGCATTTT.

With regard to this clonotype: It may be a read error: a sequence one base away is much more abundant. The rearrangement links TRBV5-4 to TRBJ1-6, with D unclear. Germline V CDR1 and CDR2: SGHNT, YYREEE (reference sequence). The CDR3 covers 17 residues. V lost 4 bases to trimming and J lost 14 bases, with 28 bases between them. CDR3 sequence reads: CASSENSPGRGFSSLHF. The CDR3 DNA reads TGTGCCAGCAGCGAGAACTCTCCGGGCCGAGGATTCTCATCCCTCCACTTT.

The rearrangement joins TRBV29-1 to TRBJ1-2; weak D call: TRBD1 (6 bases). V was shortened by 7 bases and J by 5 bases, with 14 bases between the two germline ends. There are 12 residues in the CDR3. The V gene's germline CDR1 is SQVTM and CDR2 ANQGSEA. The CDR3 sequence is CSAPDRSYGYTF. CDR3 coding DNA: TGCAGCGCCCCCGACAGGTCTTATGGCTACACCTTC.

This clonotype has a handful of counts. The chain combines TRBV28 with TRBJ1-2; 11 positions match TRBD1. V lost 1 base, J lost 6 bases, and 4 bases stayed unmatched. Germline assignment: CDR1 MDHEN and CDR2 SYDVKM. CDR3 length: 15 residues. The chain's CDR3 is CASSLSPGQGDGYTF. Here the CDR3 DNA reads TGTGCCAGCAGTTTATCTCCGGGACAGGGGGATGGCTACACCTTC.

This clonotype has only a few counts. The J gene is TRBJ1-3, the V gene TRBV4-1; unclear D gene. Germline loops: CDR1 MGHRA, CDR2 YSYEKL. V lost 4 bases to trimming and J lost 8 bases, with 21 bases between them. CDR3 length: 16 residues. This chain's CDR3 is CASSPIGQDAPHTIYF. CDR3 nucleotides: TGCGCCAGCAGCCCCATTGGGCAGGACGCCCCCCACACCATATATTTT.

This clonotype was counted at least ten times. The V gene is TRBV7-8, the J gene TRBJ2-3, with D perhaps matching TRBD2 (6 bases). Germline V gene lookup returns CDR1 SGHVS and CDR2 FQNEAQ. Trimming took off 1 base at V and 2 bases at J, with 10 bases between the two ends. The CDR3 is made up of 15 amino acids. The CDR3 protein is CASSLGPGDTDTQYF. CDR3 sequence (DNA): TGTGCCAGCAGCTTAGGCCCGGGAGACACAGATACGCAGTATTTT.

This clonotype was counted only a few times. For the CDR3, the DNA is TGTGCCAGCAGTTCCCACGGACAGGACAACTCCTACGAGCAGTACTTC. Translating gives CASSSHGQDNSYEQYF. The chain combines TRBV2 with TRBJ2-7; 7 bases match TRBD1. The CDR3 is made up of 16 amino acids. Germline-derived CDR1 and CDR2 are SNHLY and FYNNEI. Trimming at V came to 5 bases and at J to 0 bases, leaving 10 bases not matched to a gene.

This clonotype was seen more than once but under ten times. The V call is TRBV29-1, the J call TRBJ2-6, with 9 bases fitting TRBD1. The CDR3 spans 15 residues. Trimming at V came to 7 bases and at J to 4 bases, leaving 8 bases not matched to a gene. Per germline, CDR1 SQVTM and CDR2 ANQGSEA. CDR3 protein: CSALGQGHGANVLTF. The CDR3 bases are TGCAGCGCTTTGGGACAGGGTCACGGGGCCAACGTCCTGACTTTC. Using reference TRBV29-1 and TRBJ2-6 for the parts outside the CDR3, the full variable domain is SAVISQKPSRDICQRGTSLTIQCQVDSQVTMMFWYRQQPGQSLTLIATANQGSEATYESGFVIDKFPISRPNLTFSTLTVSNMSPEDSSIYLCSALGQGHGANVLTFGAGSRLTVL.

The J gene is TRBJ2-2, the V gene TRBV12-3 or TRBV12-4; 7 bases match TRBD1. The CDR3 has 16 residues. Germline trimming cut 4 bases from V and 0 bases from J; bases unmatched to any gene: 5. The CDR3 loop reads CASSSRDSANTGELFF. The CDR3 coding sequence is TGTGCCAGCAGTTCCCGGGACAGCGCGAACACCGGGGAGCTGTTTTTT.

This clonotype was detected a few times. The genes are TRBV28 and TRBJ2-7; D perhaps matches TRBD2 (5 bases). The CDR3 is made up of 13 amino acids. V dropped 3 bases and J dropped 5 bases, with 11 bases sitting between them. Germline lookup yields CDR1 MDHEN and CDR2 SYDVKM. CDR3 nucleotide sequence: TGTGCCAGCAGTTTTCGAGGGTTCCACGAGCAGTACTTC. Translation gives CASSFRGFHEQYF.

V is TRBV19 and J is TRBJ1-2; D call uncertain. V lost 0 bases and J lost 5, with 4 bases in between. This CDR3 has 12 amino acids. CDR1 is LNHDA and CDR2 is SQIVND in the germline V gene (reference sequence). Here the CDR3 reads CASSIDNYGYTF. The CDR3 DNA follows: TGTGCCAGTAGTATAGATAATTATGGCTACACCTTC. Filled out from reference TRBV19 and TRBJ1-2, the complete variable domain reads DGGITQSPKYLFRKEGQNVTLSCEQNLNHDAMYWYRQDPGQGLRLIYYSQIVNDFQKGDIAEGYSVSREKKESFPLTVTSAQKNPTAFYLCASSIDNYGYTFGSGTRLTVV.

DNA for the CDR3: TGTGCCAGCAGTCTAACAGGGCCAAATACGCAGTATTTT. Its protein product is CASSLTGPNTQYF. The gene calls are TRBV6-5 and TRBJ2-3; weak D call: TRBD1 (6 bases). V was trimmed by 5 bases and J by 7 bases, leaving 13 bases between them. Per the germline V gene, CDR1 is MNHEY and CDR2 is SVGAGI. This CDR3 is 13 amino acids long.

This CDR3 is CAGTRSNSPLHF. The CDR3, as DNA: TGTGCCGGTACGCGCAGTAATTCACCCCTCCACTTT. This rearrangement joins TRBV19 to TRBJ1-6; D is uncertain. The length of the CDR3 is 12 residues. Germline V lookup: CDR1 LNHDA, CDR2 SQIVND (reference sequence). V lost 11 bases and J lost 6, with 11 bases in between.

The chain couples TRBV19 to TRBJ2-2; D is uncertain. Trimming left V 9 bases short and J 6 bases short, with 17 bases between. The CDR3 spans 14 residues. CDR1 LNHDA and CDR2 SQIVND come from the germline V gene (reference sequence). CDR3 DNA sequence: TGTGCCAGCCGGTCGTGGCAGGCGCCCGGGGAGCTGTTTTTT. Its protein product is CASRSWQAPGELFF.

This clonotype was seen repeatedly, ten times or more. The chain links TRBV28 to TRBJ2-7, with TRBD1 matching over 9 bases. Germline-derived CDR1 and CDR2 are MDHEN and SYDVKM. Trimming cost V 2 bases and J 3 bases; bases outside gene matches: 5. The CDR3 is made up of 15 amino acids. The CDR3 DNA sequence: TGTGCCAGCAGTTTACCCGGGACAGGGATCTACGAGCAGTACTTC. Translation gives CASSLPGTGIYEQYF. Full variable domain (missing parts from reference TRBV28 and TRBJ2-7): DVKVTQSSRYLVKRTGEKVFLECVQDMDHENMFWYRQDPGLGLRLIYFSYDVKMKEKGDIPEGYSVSREKKERFSLILESASTNQTSMYLCASSLPGTGIYEQYFGPGTRLTVT.

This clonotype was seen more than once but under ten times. CDR3 in DNA: TGTGCCAGCAGCTTAGCGGGACAGGGTTTCTATGAGCAGTTCTTC. Protein product: CASSLAGQGFYEQFF. The chain is built from TRBV5-6 and TRBJ2-1; 9 nucleotides align to TRBD1. Germline CDR1 is SGHDT and CDR2 is YYEEEE. With 2 bases clipped from V and 8 bases from J, the junction kept 8 bases outside the gene matches. The CDR3 length is 15 residues.